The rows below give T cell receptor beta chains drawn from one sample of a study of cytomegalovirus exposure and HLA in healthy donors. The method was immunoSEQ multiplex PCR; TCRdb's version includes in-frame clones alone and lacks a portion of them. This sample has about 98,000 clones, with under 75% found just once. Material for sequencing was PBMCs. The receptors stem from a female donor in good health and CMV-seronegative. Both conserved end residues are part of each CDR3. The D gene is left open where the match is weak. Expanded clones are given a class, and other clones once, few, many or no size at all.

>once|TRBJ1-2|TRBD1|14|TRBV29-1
CSVEWDRGNYGYTF
TGCAGCGTTGAATGGGACAGGGGTAACTATGGCTACACCTTC
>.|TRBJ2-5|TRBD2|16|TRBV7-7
CASSLGLAGNQETQYF
TGTGCTAGCAGCTTAGGACTAGCGGGGAACCAAGAGACCCAGTACTTC
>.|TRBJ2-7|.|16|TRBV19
CASSIGRWQGGYEQYF
TGTGCCAGTAGTATAGGTAGGTGGCAGGGAGGCTACGAGCAGTACTTC
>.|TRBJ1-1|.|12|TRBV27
CASSSGNTEAFF
TGTGCCAGCAGTTCAGGGAACACTGAAGCTTTCTTT
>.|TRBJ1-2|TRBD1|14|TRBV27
CASSTYRDRDGYTF
TGTGCCAGCAGTACGTACCGGGACAGGGATGGCTACACCTTC
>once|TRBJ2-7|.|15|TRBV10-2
CASSESGRGSYEQYF
TGCGCCAGCAGTGAGTCTGGGCGGGGTTCCTACGAGCAGTACTTC
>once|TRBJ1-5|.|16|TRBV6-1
CASSESTPGANQPQHF
TGTGCCAGCAGTGAATCTACCCCAGGGGCTAATCAGCCCCAGCATTTT
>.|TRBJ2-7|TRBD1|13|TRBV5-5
CASSGQGGYEQYF
TGTGCCAGCAGCGGACAGGGCGGATACGAGCAGTACTTC
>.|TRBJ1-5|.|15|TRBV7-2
CASSLMGRPNQPQHF
TGTGCCAGCAGCTTAATGGGCAGGCCGAATCAGCCCCAGCATTTT
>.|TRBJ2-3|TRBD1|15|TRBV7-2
CASSFGQGHTDTQYF
TGTGCCAGCAGCTTTGGACAGGGGCACACAGATACGCAGTATTTT
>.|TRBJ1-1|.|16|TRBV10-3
CAISESGTQGGTEAFF
TGTGCCATCAGTGAGTCTGGTACTCAGGGAGGGACTGAAGCTTTCTTT
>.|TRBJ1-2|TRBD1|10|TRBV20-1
CSAQTGAYTF
TGCAGTGCTCAAACAGGGGCCTACACCTTC
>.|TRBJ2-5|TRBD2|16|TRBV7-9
CASSLGLAGKGETQYF
TGTGCCAGCAGCTTAGGACTAGCGGGGAAGGGGGAGACCCAGTACTTC
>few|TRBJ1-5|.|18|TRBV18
CASSPQGGGPGTNQPQHF
TGTGCCAGCTCACCACAGGGCGGGGGACCGGGAACAAATCAGCCCCAGCATTTT
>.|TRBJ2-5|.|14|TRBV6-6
CASRRDISVETQYF
TGTGCCAGCAGACGGGACATATCGGTAGAGACCCAGTACTTC
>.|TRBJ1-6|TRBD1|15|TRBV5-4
CASSLQGATGPPLHF
TGTGCCAGCAGCTTGCAGGGGGCGACCGGTCCACCCCTCCACTTT
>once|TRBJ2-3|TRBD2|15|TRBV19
CASSPRSGGTDTQYF
TGTGCCAGTAGTCCAAGGAGCGGGGGCACAGATACGCAGTATTTT
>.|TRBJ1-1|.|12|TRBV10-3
CAISESGGPAFF
TGTGCCATCAGTGAGTCGGGGGGACCGGCTTTCTTT
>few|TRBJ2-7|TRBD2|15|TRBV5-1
CASSLGLAGEIEQYF
TGCGCCAGCAGCTTGGGCCTAGCGGGAGAGATCGAGCAGTACTTC
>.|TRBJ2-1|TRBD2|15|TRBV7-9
CASSLGGRYYNEQFF
TGTGCCAGCAGCTTGGGCGGGAGGTATTACAATGAGCAGTTCTTC
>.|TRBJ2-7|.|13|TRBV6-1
CASSERGSYEQYF
TGTGCCAGCAGTGAAAGGGGATCCTACGAGCAGTACTTC
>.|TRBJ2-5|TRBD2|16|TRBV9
CASSVGRGASGETQYF
TGTGCCAGCAGCGTAGGGCGGGGGGCCTCGGGGGAGACCCAGTACTTC
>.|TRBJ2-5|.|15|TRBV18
CASSPPTGGRETQYF
TGTGCCAGCTCACCCCCGACCGGGGGGCGGGAGACCCAGTACTTC
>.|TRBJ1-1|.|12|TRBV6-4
CAPRGLNTEAFF
TGTGCCCCCAGGGGTTTGAACACTGAAGCTTTCTTT
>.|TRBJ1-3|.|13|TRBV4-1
CASSRDRGNTIYF
TGCGCCAGCAGCCGAGACAGGGGAAACACCATATATTTT
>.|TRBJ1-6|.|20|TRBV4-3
CASSQDLYRNIKSYNSPLHF
TGCGCCAGCAGCCAAGATCTGTACAGAAACATTAAGTCCTATAATTCACCCCTCCACTTT
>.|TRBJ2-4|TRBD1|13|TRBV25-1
CASSVTGVDIQYF
TGTGCCAGCAGTGTAACAGGGGTGGACATTCAGTACTTC
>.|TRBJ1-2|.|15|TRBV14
CASSHRAGSNYGYTF
TGTGCCAGCAGCCACCGCGCGGGATCAAACTATGGCTACACCTTC
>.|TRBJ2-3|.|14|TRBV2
CASSPVGGTDTQYF
TGTGCCAGCTCCCCCGTAGGGGGCACAGATACGCAGTATTTT
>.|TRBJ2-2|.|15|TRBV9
CASSPEGANTGELFF
TGTGCCAGCAGCCCCGAAGGGGCGAACACCGGGGAGCTGTTTTTT
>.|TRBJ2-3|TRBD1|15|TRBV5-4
CASSSKRGGGDTQYF
TGTGCCAGCAGCTCGAAGCGAGGGGGCGGGGATACGCAGTATTTT
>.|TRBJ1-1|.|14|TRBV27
CASSLWGENTEAFF
TGTGCCAGCAGTCTCTGGGGGGAGAACACTGAAGCTTTCTTT
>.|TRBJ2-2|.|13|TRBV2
CASYTPGSGELFF
TGTGCCAGCTACACCCCGGGAAGCGGGGAGCTGTTTTTT
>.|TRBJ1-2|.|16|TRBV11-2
CASSLGTGLANYGYTF
TGTGCCAGCAGCTTAGGCACAGGGTTAGCTAACTATGGCTACACCTTC
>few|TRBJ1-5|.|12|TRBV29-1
CSVGTANQPQHF
TGCAGCGTTGGGACAGCGAATCAGCCCCAGCATTTT
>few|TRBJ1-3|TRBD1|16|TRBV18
CASSPRTGAKGNTIYF
TGTGCCAGCTCACCGCGGACAGGGGCAAAGGGAAACACCATATATTTT